This TCR beta chain comes out of a study of control samples from healthy donors and cancer patients. The V gene's germline CDR1 is SGHAT and CDR2 FQNNGV. This CDR3 has 17 residues. V trimming: 2 bases; J trimming: 0 bases; junction bases outside the gene matches: 9. Generated by immunoSEQ multiplex PCR, the TCRdb table keeps only in-frame clones and is missing some. The sample contains around 130,000 clones, about 86% of which appear only once. This TCR was sampled from a man aged 25 to 45 in good health. The sequenced sample consisted of blood. The gene calls are TRBV11-2 and TRBJ1-2; 7 nucleotides agree with TRBD1. CDR3 region: CASSLLFPGQPNYGYTF. CDR3 nucleotide sequence: TGTGCCAGCAGCTTACTTTTCCCGGGACAGCCTAACTATGGCTACACCTTC.